One sample yielded the 17 T cell receptor beta chains listed below, sequenced in a study of T cell responses to AZD1222 COVID-19 vaccine. The assay was immunoSEQ multiplex PCR, and TCRdb's table has in-frame clones only and misses some. The sample has some 140,000 clones; 93% are singletons. This specimen was peripheral blood, taken on day 0 of AZD1222 vaccination. Every receptor here comes from an adult in good health.

The chain employs TRBV16 and TRBJ1-3; a weak D match, TRBD1 (6 bases). Germline V lookup: CDR1 KGHSY, CDR2 FQNENV. V was clipped by 2 bases and J by 4 bases, with 15 bases between them. CDR3 length: 16 amino acids. In DNA form, the CDR3 reads TGTGCCAGCAGCCAAAGCCGGGGGCGCGTGGGAAACACCATATATTTT. Translating gives CASSQSRGRVGNTIYF.

This chain joins TRBV3-1 (or the pseudogene TRBV3-2) and TRBJ1-2; unclear D gene. This CDR3 has 11 amino acids. Between the trimmed V and J ends, which lost 2 bases and 6 bases, there was a span of 4 bases. The germline CDR1 and CDR2 sequences are LGHDT and YNNKEL (reference sequence). The CDR3: CASSQRDGYTF. The DNA for the CDR3 is TGTGCCAGCAGCCAAAGGGATGGCTACACCTTC.

The V call is TRBV28, the J call TRBJ1-2; the match to TRBD1 covers 8 bases. The CDR3 is made up of 14 amino acids. The trim removed 7 bases at V and 4 bases at J, leaving 8 bases unmatched. CDR1 is MDHEN and CDR2 is SYDVKM in the germline V gene. The DNA for the CDR3 is TGTGCCAGCAACCCAGGGGGCATTATCTATGGCTACACCTTC. It encodes CASNPGGIIYGYTF.

The chain has TRBV11-2 and TRBJ1-2; no clear D. The CDR3 extends over 14 amino acids. CDR1 is SGHAT and CDR2 is FQNNGV in the germline V gene. V lost 1 base and J lost 1, with 7 bases in between. The CDR3 spells CASSLGASNYGYTF. The CDR3 DNA reads as TGTGCCAGCAGCTTAGGGGCCAGTAACTATGGCTACACCTTC.

The chain joins TRBV5-5 to TRBJ2-5; D unclear. The CDR3 is 10 amino acids. From germline, CDR1 is SGHKS and CDR2 YYEKEE (reference sequence). V was trimmed by 4 bases and J by 4 bases, leaving 2 bases between them. The CDR3 loop is CASSRETQYF. The DNA of the CDR3 is TGTGCCAGCAGCAGAGAGACCCAGTACTTC.

The chain has TRBV7-2 and TRBJ1-2; D ambiguous. Germline assignment: CDR1 SGHTA and CDR2 FQGNSA. V lost 4 bases and J 5 bases, leaving 20 bases between the germline ends. This CDR3 has 16 amino acids. Written as DNA, the CDR3 is TGTGCCAGCAGCTCGGAGGGAGGGCCCGACCCTTATGGCTACACCTTC. It is translated as CASSSEGGPDPYGYTF.

The chain has TRBV10-2 and TRBJ2-2, with no clear D. V was cut by 4 bases and J by 3 bases, with 6 bases left in between. The V gene's germline CDR1 is WSHSY and CDR2 SAAADI. This CDR3 is 13 amino acids long. The CDR3 DNA follows: TGCGCCAGCAGTGGGCAGGACACCGGGGAGCTGTTTTTT. This translates into CASSGQDTGELFF.

This clone was observed a single time. The chain uses TRBV27 and TRBJ2-3, with D possibly TRBD2 on 7 matching bases. The V gene lost 7 bases and the J gene lost 6 bases, with 32 bases spanning the gap. The CDR3 runs to 19 residues. Germline CDR1 is MNHEY and CDR2 is SMNVEV (reference sequence). The CDR3 here is CASTSLVWKRGGELDTQYF. As DNA, the CDR3 is TGTGCCAGCACGTCACTAGTCTGGAAGAGGGGGGGGGAATTGGATACGCAGTATTTT.

The CDR3 DNA reads as TGTGCCAGCAGCTTAGGGACATTTGGCTACACCTTC. As protein: CASSLGTFGYTF. This rearrangement joins TRBV11-2 to TRBJ1-2; D may be TRBD1 (5 bases). The CDR3 has 12 amino acids. V lost 1 base, J lost 7 bases, and 7 bases lay in between. CDR1 SGHAT and CDR2 FQNNGV come from the germline V gene.

The chain links TRBV7-8 to TRBJ2-3; 7 positions match TRBD1. Trimming took 5 bases from V and 0 from J; bases not matched to a gene: 5. The CDR3 has 15 residues. Germline CDR1 and CDR2: SGHVS and FQNEAQ. The CDR3 here is CASSRTGSSTDTQYF. The CDR3 DNA reads as TGTGCCAGCAGCAGGACAGGTTCTAGCACAGATACGCAGTATTTT.

This clone was seen once. The J gene is TRBJ1-1, the V gene TRBV2; TRBD1 aligns across 10 bases. Unmatched junction bases numbered 5, after V lost 3 bases and J lost 1 base. Germline V gene data show CDR1 as SNHLY and CDR2 as FYNNEI. The CDR3 covers 16 residues. The CDR3 sequence is CASSEDRGFSNTEAFF. DNA of the CDR3: TGTGCCAGCAGTGAGGACAGGGGGTTTTCGAACACTGAAGCTTTCTTT.

The chain employs TRBV2 and TRBJ1-1; perhaps TRBD1 as D (6 bases). The germline V and J ends were trimmed by 4 bases and 4 bases, with 10 bases remaining between them. Germline CDR1 SNHLY, CDR2 FYNNEI. CDR3 length: 13 residues. CDR3 bases: TGTGCCAGCAGTGGACAGGAAATCACTGAAGCTTTCTTT. Protein sequence: CASSGQEITEAFF. The complete variable domain, with remaining parts taken from reference TRBV2 and TRBJ1-1, reads EPEVTQTPSHQVTQMGQEVILRCVPISNHLYFYWYRQILGQKVEFLVSFYNNEISEKSEIFDDQFSVERPDGSNFTLKIRSTKLEDSAMYFCASSGQEITEAFFGQGTRLTVV.

This clone appeared a single time. The chain recombines TRBV29-1 with TRBJ2-1; 14 bases match TRBD2. Germline values: CDR1 SQVTM, CDR2 ANQGSEA. With V trimmed by 5 bases and J by 8 bases, 8 bases remained unmatched. The CDR3 length is 15 residues. The CDR3 reads CSVPGTSGSFHEQFF. Here the CDR3 DNA reads TGCAGCGTTCCCGGGACTAGCGGGAGTTTCCATGAGCAGTTCTTC.

As for this clone: The germline gene is not matched at one end of the junction; a read error may be the cause. Within the sample, other DNA sequences also encode this same CDR3. This chain connects TRBV5-5 to TRBJ2-2, with 12 bases fitting TRBD2. The CDR3 is 18 amino acids. CDR1 SGHKS and CDR2 YYEKEE come from the germline V gene (reference sequence). CDR3 DNA: TGTGCCAGCAGCTTGAGTCTAGCGGGAGGGCCTTTAACCGGGGAACTGTTTTTT. As protein: CASSLSLAGGPLTGELFF. The variable domain in full, with the rest retrieved from reference TRBV5-5 and TRBJ2-2, is DAGVTQSPTHLIKTRGQQVTLRCSPISGHKSVSWYQQVLGQGPQFIFQYYEKEERGRGNFPDRFSARQFPNYSSELNVNALLLGDSALYLCASSLSLAGGPLTGELFFGEGSRLTVL.

The chain uses TRBV2 and TRBJ1-1; no definite D call. This CDR3 has 13 residues. Germline V gives CDR1 SNHLY, CDR2 FYNNEI. Trimming stripped 7 bases from V and 2 bases from J, with 11 bases between. CDR3 in amino acids: CASNSEGNTEAFF. Written as DNA, the CDR3 is TGTGCCAGCAATTCCGAGGGAAACACTGAAGCTTTCTTT.

This clone was seen just once. The chain uses TRBV7-9 and TRBJ2-4; 9 bases align to TRBD2. The CDR3 length is 15 residues. Germline values: CDR1 SEHNR, CDR2 FQNEAQ (reference sequence). V shed 5 bases and J 3 bases; nucleotides not matched to a gene: 5. DNA of the CDR3: TGTGCCAGCAGCCTCGGGACTAGCCACAAAAACATTCAGTACTTC. Protein product: CASSLGTSHKNIQYF.

V and J are TRBV19 and TRBJ2-7, with 8 bases lining up with TRBD2. V dropped 4 bases and J dropped 2; count of bases not matched to a gene: 7. In germline, CDR1 is LNHDA, CDR2 SQIVND (reference sequence). The CDR3 covers 15 residues. Here the CDR3 reads CASSTRGGDTYEQYF. The CDR3 region has the DNA TGTGCCAGTAGTACCCGGGGGGGGGATACCTACGAGCAGTACTTC.